The source of this T cell receptor (beta chain) is a study of T cell responses to AZD1222 COVID-19 vaccine. Study summary: The study pooled second doses at about 4 or about 12 weeks.

The CDR3 is 14 residues long. V lost 2 bases and J lost 4; bases outside the gene matches: 5. The germline gives CDR1 SGHDT, CDR2 YYEEEE. Clones were sequenced by immunoSEQ multiplex PCR, and TCRdb holds only the in-frame ones, with some missing. The data contain some 100,000 clones, approximately 90% of them singletons. General study points: White British ancestry dominated among donors, who included more females, and clonal diversity was possibly underestimated. At baseline, just six or seven AZD1222 recipients tested seropositive. Spike regions recognized by vaccine-associated CD4 TCRs spanned the protein, led by 160-218 and 743-854.

A single count supports this clone. Its antigen is currently unknown. The rearrangement joins TRBV5-6 to TRBJ1-2, with 7 bases aligning to TRBD1. This TCR came from an adult in good health. This specimen consisted of peripheral blood, obtained on day 0 of AZD1222 vaccination. CDR3 nucleotides: TGTGCCAGCAGCTTACCACAGGGGTCCTATGGCTACACCTTC. Its translation is CASSLPQGSYGYTF.